Listed below are T cell receptor beta chains from one sample, sequenced in a study of OX40 agonist ivuxolimab in advanced cancers. Produced via immunoSEQ multiplex PCR; TCRdb's table is partial and in-frame only. The data show almost 20,000 clones, 83% seen once. The input for sequencing was CD4+ or CD8+ T cells sorted from blood, taken in a trial of the OX40 agonist ivuxolimab. The receptors shown here come from an adult with an advanced solid tumor such as melanoma, head and neck, liver or kidney cancer. Both conserved end residues are part of each CDR3. D genes are given only for firm matches. Some rows mark clone size as missing; the rest say once, few, many or name a class of expanded clone.

-,-,TRBV7-2,TRBJ2-7,CASSLSPGWDEQYF,TGTGCCAGCAGCTTAAGTCCGGGCTGGGACGAGCAGTACTTC
-,TRBD1,TRBV28,TRBJ1-6,CASSLMVGGSSPLHF,TGTGCCAGCAGTTTAATGGTAGGGGGCAGTTCACCCCTCCACTTT
few,-,TRBV10-3,TRBJ1-2,CAIRLIQGLGNYGYTF,TGTGCCATCAGACTTATCCAGGGGTTGGGGAACTATGGCTACACCTTC
-,TRBD1,TRBV27,TRBJ1-5,CASSLGTEGQPQHF,TGTGCCAGCAGTTTAGGGACAGAGGGTCAGCCCCAGCATTTT
-,-,TRBV5-4,TRBJ2-7,CASSFQQTARYEQYF,TGTGCCAGCAGCTTTCAGCAGACCGCACGCTACGAGCAGTACTTC
-,-,TRBV7-6,TRBJ2-7,CASSPHEGNYEQYF,TGTGCCAGCAGCCCGCACGAGGGGAACTACGAGCAGTACTTC
-,-,TRBV28,TRBJ2-7,CASSLEDGTNSDEYF,TGTGCCAGCAGTTTGGAGGACGGTACCAACAGTGATGAGTACTTC
-,TRBD1,TRBV6-5,TRBJ2-7,CASSAGTGVYEQYF,TGTGCCAGCAGCGCCGGGACAGGGGTTTACGAGCAGTACTTC
-,-,TRBV28,TRBJ2-1,CASSPGLTLYNEQFF,TGTGCCAGCAGTCCAGGACTGACCTTATACAATGAGCAGTTCTTC
-,-,TRBV13,TRBJ2-3,CASSYTGGLTDTQYF,TGTGCCAGCAGCTACACCGGTGGACTCACAGATACGCAGTATTTT
-,-,TRBV7-9,TRBJ2-7,CASSLAGPLIYSYEQYF,TGTGCCAGCAGCTTAGCAGGGCCACTCATCTACTCCTACGAGCAGTACTTC
-,-,TRBV29-1,TRBJ2-3,CSVPHPSSTDTQYF,TGCAGCGTTCCTCATCCTAGTTCGACAGATACGCAGTATTTT
-,-,TRBV6-1,TRBJ1-2,CASRPTSPYGYTF,TGTGCCAGCAGACCGACTAGTCCCTATGGCTACACCTTC
-,-,TRBV4-1,TRBJ2-1,CASSQDIGGEEQFF,TGCGCCAGCAGCCAAGATATAGGCGGGGAGGAGCAGTTCTTC
-,-,TRBV7-8,TRBJ2-7,CASSLRLVSYEQYF,TGTGCCAGCAGCTTGAGGCTAGTCTCCTACGAGCAGTACTTC
-,TRBD1,TRBV5-8,TRBJ1-2,CASSAQGTEGYGYTF,TGTGCCAGCAGCGCACAAGGGACAGAGGGCTATGGCTACACCTTC
-,TRBD1,TRBV25-1,TRBJ2-6,CASSGPTGVGANVLTF,TGTGCCAGCAGTGGCCCCACAGGGGTTGGGGCCAACGTCCTGACTTTC
-,TRBD1,TRBV5-6,TRBJ2-1,CASSTPGQVGHDEQFF,TGTGCCAGCAGCACACCGGGACAGGTGGGCCACGATGAGCAGTTCTTC
-,-,TRBV4-3,TRBJ2-1,CASSQDIADYSYNEQFF,TGCGCCAGCAGCCAAGATATAGCGGACTACTCCTACAATGAGCAGTTCTTC
once,-,TRBV4-3,TRBJ2-3,CASSQERGSGGDTQYF,TGCGCCAGCAGCCAAGAGCGTGGTAGCGGAGGGGATACGCAGTATTTT
-,TRBD2,TRBV6-4,TRBJ2-2,CASSPGTSGMENTGELFF,TGTGCCAGCAGTCCCGGGACTAGCGGGATGGAGAACACCGGGGAGCTGTTTTTT
-,-,TRBV11-2,TRBJ1-5,CASSHGPSEHQPQHF,TGTGCCAGCAGTCACGGACCCTCCGAGCATCAGCCCCAGCATTTT
few,-,TRBV6-6,TRBJ2-5,CASSYQPQETQYF,TGTGCCAGCAGTTACCAGCCGCAAGAGACCCAGTACTTC
-,-,TRBV19,TRBJ1-6,CASSMPNSPLHF,TGTGCCAGTAGTATGCCCAATTCACCCCTCCACTTT
-,-,TRBV29-1,TRBJ1-6,CSVIAEGQQAAF,TGCAGCGTTATAGCGGAGGGTCAACAGGCAGCCTTT
-,TRBD2,TRBV6-5,TRBJ2-1,CASSSLTSGSGDEQFF,TGTGCCAGCAGTTCCCTGACTAGCGGGTCCGGGGATGAGCAGTTCTTC
-,TRBD1,TRBV5-1,TRBJ2-5,CASSGPRDSIPINLETQYF,TGCGCCAGCAGCGGACCACGGGACAGTATACCGATTAATTTAGAGACCCAGTACTTC
-,TRBD1,TRBV5-1,TRBJ2-7,CASSFFQDRERSYEQYF,TGCGCCAGCAGCTTCTTCCAGGACAGGGAGAGATCCTACGAGCAGTACTTC
-,TRBD1,TRBV7-6,TRBJ2-1,CASSLESFRTGFINEQFF,TGTGCCAGCAGCTTAGAGTCTTTTAGGACAGGGTTTATCAATGAGCAGTTCTTC
-,TRBD1,TRBV7-9,TRBJ1-1,CASSFRDRGPEAFF,TGTGCCAGCAGCTTCCGGGACAGGGGTCCTGAAGCTTTCTTT
once,TRBD2,TRBV27,TRBJ2-1,CASSLSWGGNEQFF,TGTGCCAGCAGTTTATCGTGGGGGGGCAATGAGCAGTTCTTC
-,TRBD2,TRBV27,TRBJ2-7,CASRARAGGPVHEQYF,TGTGCCAGCAGAGCCCGAGCGGGAGGGCCGGTACACGAGCAGTACTTC
-,TRBD1,TRBV5-1,TRBJ2-1,CASRLTGQGSYNEQFF,TGCGCCAGCAGGCTGACAGGGCAGGGGTCCTACAATGAGCAGTTCTTC
-,TRBD1,TRBV11-2,TRBJ2-5,CASSLPGQGDMGGETQYF,TGTGCCAGCAGCCTTCCGGGACAGGGGGATATGGGGGGAGAGACCCAGTACTTC
-,-,TRBV4-1,TRBJ2-7,CASSPAGNPYEQYF,TGCGCCAGCAGCCCGGCGGGGAACCCCTACGAGCAGTACTTC
-,-,TRBV19,TRBJ1-3,CASSGEGYGNTIYF,TGTGCCAGTAGTGGAGAGGGGTATGGAAACACCATATATTTT
-,TRBD1,TRBV6-5,TRBJ1-2,CASSGGQGLGYTF,TGTGCCAGCAGCGGGGGACAGGGGCTGGGCTACACCTTC
many,-,TRBV6-5,TRBJ2-5,CASTYQPTETQYF,TGTGCCAGCACGTACCAACCAACGGAGACCCAGTACTTC
-,-,TRBV7-7,TRBJ2-7,CASSLRQGPYEQYF,TGTGCTAGCAGCTTACGGCAGGGTCCCTACGAGCAGTACTTC
-,-,TRBV6-5,TRBJ2-7,CASRPGHPYEQYF,TGTGCCAGCAGACCGGGACACCCCTACGAGCAGTACTTC
few,TRBD1,TRBV2,TRBJ2-2,CASTLGQSPGELFF,TGTGCCAGTACGTTGGGACAGTCACCCGGGGAGCTGTTTTTT
-,-,TRBV7-3,TRBJ2-1,CASSFRGDSYNEQFF,TGTGCCAGCAGCTTTAGGGGTGACTCCTACAATGAGCAGTTCTTC
-,-,TRBV25-1,TRBJ2-1,CASSVGYNEQFF,TGTGCCAGCAGTGTGGGCTACAATGAGCAGTTCTTC
-,-,TRBV4-1,TRBJ2-1,CASSQRVTGIGVNEQFF,TGCGCCAGCAGCCAGAGAGTAACAGGGATCGGTGTCAATGAGCAGTTCTTC
medium-sized,-,TRBV19,TRBJ1-1,CASSTRRGLNTEAFF,TGTGCCAGTAGTACGCGTCGGGGTCTGAACACTGAAGCTTTCTTT
-,-,TRBV6-5,TRBJ2-1,CASRTGYEQFF,TGTGCCAGCAGAACAGGGTATGAGCAGTTCTTC
few,TRBD1,TRBV4-1,TRBJ1-1,CASSQSGTGGGTEAFF,TGCGCCAGCAGCCAGTCCGGGACAGGGGGCGGAACTGAAGCTTTCTTT
-,-,TRBV6-1,TRBJ1-1,CASSSGVSWGTEAFF,TGTGCCAGCAGCTCAGGGGTTTCATGGGGCACTGAAGCTTTCTTT
-,-,TRBV7-9,TRBJ1-2,CASSSTDGYTF,TGTGCCAGCAGCTCAACTGATGGCTACACCTTC
-,-,TRBV11-2,TRBJ2-1,CASSLTGMLRYEQFF,TGTGCCAGCAGCTTAACGGGGATGCTCAGGTATGAGCAGTTCTTC
-,TRBD1,TRBV7-9,TRBJ2-6,CASSSSGTGRSGANVLTF,TGTGCCAGCAGCTCGTCCGGGACAGGGAGGTCTGGGGCCAACGTCCTGACTTTC
-,TRBD1,TRBV10-2,TRBJ2-1,CASQTGDSYNEQFF,TGCGCCAGCCAAACAGGGGACTCCTACAATGAGCAGTTCTTC
once,TRBD2,TRBV6-5,TRBJ2-7,CASSYGGDGSYEQYF,TGTGCCAGCAGTTACGGGGGGGACGGGTCCTACGAGCAGTACTTC
-,-,TRBV28,TRBJ2-6,CASSFPGLTGTPPISGANVLTF,TGTGCCAGCAGTTTCCCGGGCCTGACAGGAACCCCACCCATCTCTGGGGCCAACGTCCTGACTTTC
-,-,TRBV6-1,TRBJ1-4,CASSEVGPGATNEKLFF,TGTGCCAGCAGTGAAGTCGGACCCGGGGCAACTAATGAAAAACTGTTTTTT
-,TRBD2,TRBV27,TRBJ2-1,CASSSSGGLSREQFF,TGTGCCAGCAGCTCGAGCGGGGGGCTTTCAAGGGAGCAGTTCTTC
-,TRBD2,TRBV6-1,TRBJ2-7,CASSELDGGAYEQYF,TGTGCCAGCAGTGAATTGGACGGGGGGGCGTACGAGCAGTACTTC
once,TRBD1,TRBV7-9,TRBJ1-4,CASSPGQGNEKLFF,TGTGCCAGCAGCCCGGGACAGGGAAATGAAAAACTGTTTTTT
-,-,TRBV4-1,TRBJ2-3,CASSPPGYGPSTDTQYF,TGCGCCAGCAGCCCACCGGGTTATGGGCCTAGCACAGATACGCAGTATTTT
-,TRBD2,TRBV6-5,TRBJ2-2,CAVQSGGETGELFF,TGTGCCGTCCAAAGCGGGGGGGAAACCGGGGAGCTGTTTTTT